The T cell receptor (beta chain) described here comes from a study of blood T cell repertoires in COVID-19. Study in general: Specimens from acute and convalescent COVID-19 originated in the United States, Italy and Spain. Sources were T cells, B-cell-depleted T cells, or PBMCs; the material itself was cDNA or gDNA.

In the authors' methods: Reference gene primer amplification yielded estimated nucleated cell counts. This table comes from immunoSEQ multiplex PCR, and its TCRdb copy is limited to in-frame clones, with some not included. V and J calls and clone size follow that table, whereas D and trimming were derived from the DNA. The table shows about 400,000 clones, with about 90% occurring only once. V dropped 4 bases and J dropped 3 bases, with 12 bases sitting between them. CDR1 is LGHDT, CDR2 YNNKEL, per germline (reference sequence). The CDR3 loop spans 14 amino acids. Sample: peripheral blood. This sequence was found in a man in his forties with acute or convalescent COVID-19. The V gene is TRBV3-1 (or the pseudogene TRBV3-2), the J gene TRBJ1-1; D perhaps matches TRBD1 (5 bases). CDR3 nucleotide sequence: TGTGCCAGCAGCCGATCCGACAGCGACACTGAAGCTTTCTTT. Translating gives CASSRSDSDTEAFF.